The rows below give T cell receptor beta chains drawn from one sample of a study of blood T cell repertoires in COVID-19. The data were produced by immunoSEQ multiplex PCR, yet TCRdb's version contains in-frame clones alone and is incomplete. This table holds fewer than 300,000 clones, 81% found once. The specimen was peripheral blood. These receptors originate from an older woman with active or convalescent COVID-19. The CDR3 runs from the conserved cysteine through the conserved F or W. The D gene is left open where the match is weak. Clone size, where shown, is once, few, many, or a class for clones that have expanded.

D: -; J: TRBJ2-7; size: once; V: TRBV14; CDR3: CASSQARGSVQYF; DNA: TGTGCCAGCAGCCAGGCTCGGGGTTCGGTGCAGTACTTC
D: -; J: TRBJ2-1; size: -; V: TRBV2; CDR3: CASSEAAGQPNEQFF; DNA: TGTGCCAGCAGTGAGGCCGCGGGACAGCCCAATGAGCAGTTCTTC
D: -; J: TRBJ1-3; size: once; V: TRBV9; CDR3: CASSVDSGNTIYF; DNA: TGTGCCAGCAGCGTGGACAGCGGAAACACCATATATTTT
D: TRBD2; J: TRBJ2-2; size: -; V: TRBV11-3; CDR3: CASSFSGGAAGVTGELFF; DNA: TGTGCCAGCAGCTTCAGCGGGGGGGCCGCGGGGGTTACCGGGGAGCTGTTTTTT
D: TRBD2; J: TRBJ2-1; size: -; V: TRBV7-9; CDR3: CASRRTSGGSEQFF; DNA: TGTGCCAGCAGGAGGACTAGCGGGGGGTCTGAGCAGTTCTTC
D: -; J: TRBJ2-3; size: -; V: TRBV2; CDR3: CASSLQGTDTQYF; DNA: TGTGCCAGCAGTCTGCAGGGCACAGATACGCAGTATTTT
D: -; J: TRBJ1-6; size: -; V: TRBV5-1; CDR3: CASSLINPGATNSPLHF; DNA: TGCGCCAGCAGCTTGATCAATCCGGGAGCAACTAATTCACCCCTCCACTTT
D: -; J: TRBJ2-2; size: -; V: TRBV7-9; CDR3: CASSFGSPGTGELFF; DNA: TGTGCCAGCAGCTTCGGGTCCCCGGGAACCGGGGAGCTGTTTTTT
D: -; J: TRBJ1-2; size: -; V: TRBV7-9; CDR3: CASSLVQGPYYGYTF; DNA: TGTGCCAGCAGCTTAGTCCAGGGGCCCTACTATGGCTACACCTTC
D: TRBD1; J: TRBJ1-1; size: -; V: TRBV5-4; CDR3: CASSVLTGDTEAFF; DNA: TGTGCCAGCAGCGTATTAACAGGGGACACTGAAGCTTTCTTT
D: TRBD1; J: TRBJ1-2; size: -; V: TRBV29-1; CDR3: CSVGITGGRGYTF; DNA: TGCAGCGTTGGGATTACAGGGGGCAGGGGCTACACCTTC